This T cell receptor (beta chain) came from a study of T-cell memory formation after mild COVID-19. For the study at large: TCR clusters were largely donor specific.

Comments on this clonotype: Antigen specificity is unknown.

TCRdb called the 5' RACE reads again in MiXCR, with one record for every CDR3 protein. The table lists under 350,000 distinct CDR3 sequences, roughly 16% of them singletons, with roughly 20% in the top ten. Study-wide findings and caveats: Largely, contracting CD4+ clones fell within CM and EM, and contracting CD8+ clones within EMRA. Clones that contracted from day 15 to 85 were balanced CD4/CD8, while later expanders leaned CD4+. The pre-infection memory compartment contained some responding clones, suggesting cross-reactive memory joined.

Material: PBMCs or a T cell subset sorted from them (not recorded which). The sequence derives from a man aged 18 to 35 who had mild COVID-19 (a few samples of this study predate the infection). Cell type and time point are not known.

The CDR3, as DNA: TGTGCCAGCAGCTCCTTTACAGTATTCGTGAACACCGGGGAGCTGTTTTTT. Amino acids: CASSSFTVFVNTGELFF. The genes are TRBV11-2 and TRBJ2-2; D ambiguous. Germline-derived CDR1 and CDR2 are SGHAT and FQNNGV. Trimming pared 4 bases from V and 1 base from J, leaving 16 bases between. CDR3 length: 17 residues.